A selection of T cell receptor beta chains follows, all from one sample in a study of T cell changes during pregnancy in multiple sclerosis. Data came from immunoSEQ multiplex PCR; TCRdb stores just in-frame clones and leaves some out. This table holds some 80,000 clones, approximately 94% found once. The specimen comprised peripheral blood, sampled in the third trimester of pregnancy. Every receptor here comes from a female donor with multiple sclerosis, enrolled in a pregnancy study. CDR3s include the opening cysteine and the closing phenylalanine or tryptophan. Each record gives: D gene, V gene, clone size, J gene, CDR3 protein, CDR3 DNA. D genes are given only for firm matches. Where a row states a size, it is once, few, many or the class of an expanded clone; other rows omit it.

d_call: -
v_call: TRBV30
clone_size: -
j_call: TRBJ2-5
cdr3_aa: CAWSVGAGIDETQYF
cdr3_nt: TGTGCCTGGAGTGTAGGGGCGGGAATTGACGAGACCCAGTACTTC

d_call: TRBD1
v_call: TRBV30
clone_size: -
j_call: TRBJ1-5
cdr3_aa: CAWSAGDRGTAQHF
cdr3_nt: TGTGCCTGGAGTGCAGGGGACAGGGGGACGGCCCAGCATTTT

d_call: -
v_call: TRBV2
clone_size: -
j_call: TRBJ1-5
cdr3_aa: CASSGQDTNQPQHF
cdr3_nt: TGTGCCAGCAGTGGGCAGGATACTAATCAGCCCCAGCATTTT

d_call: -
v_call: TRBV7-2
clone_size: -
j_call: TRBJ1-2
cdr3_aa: CASSTAGQDYGYTF
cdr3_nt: TGTGCCAGCAGCACCGCAGGGCAAGACTATGGCTACACCTTC

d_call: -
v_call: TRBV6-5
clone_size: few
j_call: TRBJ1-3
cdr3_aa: CATSAFRANTIYF
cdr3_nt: TGTGCCACCTCCGCATTCCGAGCAAACACCATATATTTT

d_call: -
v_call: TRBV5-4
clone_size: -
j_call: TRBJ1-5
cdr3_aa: CASRRVRLRKWRPSNQPQHF
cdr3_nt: TGTGCCAGCAGGAGGGTGCGGCTTAGGAAGTGGCGACCTAGCAATCAGCCCCAGCATTTT

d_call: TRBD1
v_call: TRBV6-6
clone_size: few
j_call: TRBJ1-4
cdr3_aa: CASRETGQGNEKLFF
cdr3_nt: TGTGCCAGCAGGGAAACGGGACAGGGGAATGAAAAACTGTTTTTT

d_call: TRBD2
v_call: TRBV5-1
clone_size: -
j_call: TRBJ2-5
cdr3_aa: CASSLGHTSGGARETQYF
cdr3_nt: TGCGCCAGCAGCTTGGGCCATACAAGCGGGGGGGCTCGAGAGACCCAGTACTTC

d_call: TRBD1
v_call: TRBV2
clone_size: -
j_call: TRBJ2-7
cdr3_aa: CASSADRAGGYEQYF
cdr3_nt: TGTGCCAGCAGTGCGGACAGGGCAGGAGGCTACGAGCAGTACTTC

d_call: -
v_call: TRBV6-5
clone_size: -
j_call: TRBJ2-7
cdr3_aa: CASSYGAVSYEQYF
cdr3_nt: TGTGCCAGCAGTTACGGGGCTGTTTCCTACGAGCAGTACTTC

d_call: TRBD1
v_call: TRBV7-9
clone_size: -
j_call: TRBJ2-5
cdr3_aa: CASRRGQGSQETQYF
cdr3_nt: TGTGCCAGCAGACGTGGACAGGGGAGTCAAGAGACCCAGTACTTC

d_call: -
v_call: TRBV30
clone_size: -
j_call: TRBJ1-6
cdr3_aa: CAWSVTRQTRSLHF
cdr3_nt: TGTGCCTGGAGTGTAACGAGACAGACCCGATCCCTCCACTTT

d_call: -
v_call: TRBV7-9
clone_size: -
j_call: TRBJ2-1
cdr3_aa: CATFPDMFNYNEQFF
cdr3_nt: TGTGCCACCTTTCCAGACATGTTCAACTACAATGAGCAGTTCTTC

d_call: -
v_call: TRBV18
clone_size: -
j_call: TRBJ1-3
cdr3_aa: CASSPQSGSGNTIYF
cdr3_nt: TGTGCCAGCTCACCACAGTCGGGTTCTGGAAACACCATATATTTT

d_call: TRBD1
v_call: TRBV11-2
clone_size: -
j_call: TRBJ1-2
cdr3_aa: CASSPQILTGKGYTF
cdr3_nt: TGTGCCAGCAGCCCCCAAATCTTGACAGGGAAAGGCTACACCTTC

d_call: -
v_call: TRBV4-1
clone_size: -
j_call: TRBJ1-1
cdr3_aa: CASSQGQSNTEAFF
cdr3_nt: TGCGCCAGCAGCCAAGGGCAGTCGAACACTGAAGCTTTCTTT

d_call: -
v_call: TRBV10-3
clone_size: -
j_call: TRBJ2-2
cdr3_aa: CAISGIGVTGELFF
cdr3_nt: TGTGCCATCAGCGGTATAGGAGTCACCGGGGAGCTGTTTTTT

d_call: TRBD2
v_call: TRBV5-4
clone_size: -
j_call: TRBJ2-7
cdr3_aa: CASSLTSGGAYEQYF
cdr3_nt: TGTGCCAGCAGCTTAACTAGCGGGGGGGCCTACGAGCAGTACTTC

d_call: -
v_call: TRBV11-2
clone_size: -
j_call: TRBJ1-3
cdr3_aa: CASSLGGRGNTIYF
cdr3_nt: TGTGCCAGCAGCTTAGGAGGGAGGGGAAACACCATATATTTT

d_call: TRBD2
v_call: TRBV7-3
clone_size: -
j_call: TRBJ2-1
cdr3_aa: CASSNLAGGPHEQFF
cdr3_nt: TGTGCCAGCAGCAACCTAGCGGGGGGGCCTCATGAGCAGTTCTTC

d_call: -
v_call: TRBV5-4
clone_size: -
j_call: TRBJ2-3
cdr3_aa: CASVGRNTDTQYF
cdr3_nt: TGTGCCAGCGTAGGGAGGAACACAGATACGCAGTATTTT

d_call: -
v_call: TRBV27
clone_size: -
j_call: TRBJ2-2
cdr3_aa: CASSPLRGRNTGELFF
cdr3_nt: TGTGCCAGCAGCCCCCTGAGGGGGAGGAACACCGGGGAGCTGTTTTTT

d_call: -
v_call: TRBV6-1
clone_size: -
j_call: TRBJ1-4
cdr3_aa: CASSEHTGRGNEKLFF
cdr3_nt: TGTGCCAGCAGTGAGCACACAGGGAGGGGAAATGAAAAACTGTTTTTT

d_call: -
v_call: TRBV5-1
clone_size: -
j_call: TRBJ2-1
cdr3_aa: CASSLVPSEQFF
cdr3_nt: TGCGCCAGCAGCTTGGTCCCGAGTGAGCAGTTCTTC

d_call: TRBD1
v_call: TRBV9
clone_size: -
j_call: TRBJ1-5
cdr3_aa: CASSVGTGVNQPQHF
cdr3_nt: TGTGCCAGCAGCGTAGGGACAGGGGTCAATCAGCCCCAGCATTTT

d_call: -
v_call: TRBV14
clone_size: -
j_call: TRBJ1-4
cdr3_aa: CASSPPRGVAPDGKLFF
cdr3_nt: TGTGCCAGCAGCCCCCCCCGAGGCGTAGCACCTGATGGAAAACTGTTTTTT

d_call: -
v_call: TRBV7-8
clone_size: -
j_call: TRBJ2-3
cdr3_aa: CASSPRGTVTDTQYF
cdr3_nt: TGTGCCAGCAGCCCCCGGGGGACCGTCACAGATACGCAGTATTTT

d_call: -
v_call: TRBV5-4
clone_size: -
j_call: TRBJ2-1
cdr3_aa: CASSPRTGINEQFF
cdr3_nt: TGTGCCAGCAGCCCCCGTACGGGAATTAATGAGCAGTTCTTC

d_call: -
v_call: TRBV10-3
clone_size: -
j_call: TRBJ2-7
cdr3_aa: CAIDRGGGEQYF
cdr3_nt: TGTGCCATCGACCGTGGAGGTGGCGAGCAGTACTTC

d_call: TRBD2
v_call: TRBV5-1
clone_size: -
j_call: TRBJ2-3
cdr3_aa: CASSLEEGSGGEDTQYF
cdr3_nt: TGCGCCAGCAGCTTGGAGGAGGGTAGCGGGGGGGAAGATACGCAGTATTTT

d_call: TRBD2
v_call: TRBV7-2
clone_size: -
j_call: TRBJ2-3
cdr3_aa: CASSFLAGRQGSPDTQYF
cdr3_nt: TGTGCCAGCAGCTTCCTAGCGGGGAGGCAAGGTTCCCCAGATACGCAGTATTTT

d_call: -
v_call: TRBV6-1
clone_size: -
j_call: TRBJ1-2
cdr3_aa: CASSEGGGYGYTF
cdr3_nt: TGTGCCAGCAGTGAAGGGGGAGGCTATGGCTACACCTTC

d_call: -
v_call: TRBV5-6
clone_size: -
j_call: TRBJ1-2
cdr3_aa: CASSLDRDYGYTF
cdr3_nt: TGTGCCAGCAGCTTGGACAGGGACTATGGCTACACCTTC

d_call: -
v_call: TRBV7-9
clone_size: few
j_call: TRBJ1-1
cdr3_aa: CASIPWGDTEAFF
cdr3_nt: TGTGCCAGCATCCCTTGGGGGGACACTGAAGCTTTCTTT

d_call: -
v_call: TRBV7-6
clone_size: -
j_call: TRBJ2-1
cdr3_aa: CASSRQLGSYNEQFF
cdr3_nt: TGTGCCAGCAGCCGACAATTGGGCTCCTACAATGAGCAGTTCTTC

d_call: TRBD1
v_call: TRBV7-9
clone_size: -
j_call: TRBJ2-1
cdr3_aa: CASSLSDRGTHNEQFF
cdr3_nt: TGTGCCAGCAGCTTATCAGACAGGGGCACGCACAATGAGCAGTTCTTC

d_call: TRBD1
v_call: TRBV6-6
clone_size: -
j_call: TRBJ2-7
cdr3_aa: CASSYPPTGGYEQYF
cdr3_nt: TGTGCCAGCAGTTACCCCCCAACAGGGGGCTACGAGCAGTACTTC

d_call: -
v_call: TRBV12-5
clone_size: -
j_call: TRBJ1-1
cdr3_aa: CASGNRQTEAFF
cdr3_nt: TGTGCTAGTGGAAACCGACAGACTGAAGCTTTCTTT

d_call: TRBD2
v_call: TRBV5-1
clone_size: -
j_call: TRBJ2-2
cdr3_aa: CASSLASGGPGELFF
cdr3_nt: TGCGCCAGCAGCTTGGCTAGCGGGGGACCCGGGGAGCTGTTTTTT

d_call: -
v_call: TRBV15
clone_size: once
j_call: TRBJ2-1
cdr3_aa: CATSSPPGGENEQFF
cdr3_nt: TGTGCCACCAGCAGTCCGCCGGGGGGCGAGAATGAGCAGTTCTTC

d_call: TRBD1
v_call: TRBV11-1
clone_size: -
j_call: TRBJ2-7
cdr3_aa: CASSLGQGRYSEQYF
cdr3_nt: TGTGCCAGCAGCTTGGGACAGGGGAGATATTCCGAGCAGTACTTC

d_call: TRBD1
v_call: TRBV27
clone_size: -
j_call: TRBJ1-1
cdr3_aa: CASSSGQGREAFF
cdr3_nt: TGTGCCAGCAGCTCCGGACAGGGGAGAGAAGCTTTCTTT

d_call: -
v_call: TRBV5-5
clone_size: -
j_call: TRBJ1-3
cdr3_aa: CASSLFPPGREAGNTIYF
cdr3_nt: TGTGCCAGCAGCTTGTTTCCCCCCGGCAGGGAAGCTGGAAACACCATATATTTT

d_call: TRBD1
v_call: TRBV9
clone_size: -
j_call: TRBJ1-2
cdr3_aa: CASSPGQGAPANYGYTF
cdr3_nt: TGTGCCAGCAGCCCGGGACAGGGGGCGCCGGCTAACTATGGCTACACCTTC

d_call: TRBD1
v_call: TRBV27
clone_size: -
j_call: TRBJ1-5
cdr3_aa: CASRRTGRERNQPQHF
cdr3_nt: TGTGCCAGCAGAAGGACAGGCAGGGAACGCAATCAGCCCCAGCATTTT

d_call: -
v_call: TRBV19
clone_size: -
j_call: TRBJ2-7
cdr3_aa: CASSILPGEGEQYF
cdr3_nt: TGTGCCAGTAGTATTCTTCCAGGGGAAGGCGAGCAGTACTTC

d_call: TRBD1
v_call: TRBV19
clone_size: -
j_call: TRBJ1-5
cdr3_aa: CASTQGTGGQPQHF
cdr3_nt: TGTGCCAGTACCCAAGGGACAGGAGGACAGCCCCAGCATTTT

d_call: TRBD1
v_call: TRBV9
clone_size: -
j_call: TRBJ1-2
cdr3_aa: CASSVVSDAEGAYGYTF
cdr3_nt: TGTGCCAGCAGCGTGGTAAGCGACGCCGAGGGGGCTTATGGCTACACCTTC

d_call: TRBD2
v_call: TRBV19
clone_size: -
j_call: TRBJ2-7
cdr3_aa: CASSIDLEAGGRYEQYF
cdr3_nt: TGTGCCAGTAGTATAGATCTCGAAGCGGGGGGGCGATACGAGCAGTACTTC

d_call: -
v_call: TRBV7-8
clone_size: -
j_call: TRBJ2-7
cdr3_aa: CASSHRTAPYEQYF
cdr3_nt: TGTGCCAGCAGCCATAGGACAGCACCCTACGAGCAGTACTTC